This T cell receptor (beta chain) was obtained from a study of T-cell memory formation after mild COVID-19. About the study: Largely, TCR clusters stayed within a single donor.

One entry per CDR3 protein, called by TCRdb with MiXCR from the 5' RACE reads. The top ten hold about a fifth of the sample, which has 340,000 or so distinct CDR3 sequences, 10% to 15% seen once. A few counts support this clonotype. The germline gives CDR1 SEHNR, CDR2 FQNEAQ (reference sequence). Losses at the gene ends were 5 bases for V and 9 bases for J; bases not matched to a gene: 12. CDR3 length: 15 amino acids. This TCR derives from a man aged 18 to 29 who had mild COVID-19 (a few samples of this study predate the infection). Cell type and time point are not known. Sequenced: PBMCs or a T cell subset sorted from them (not recorded which). V is TRBV7-9 and J is TRBJ2-1; 8 bases are a match to TRBD2. CDR3 nucleotide sequence: TGTGCCAGCAGCCTGGAGGCGGGGGGCCTGAGTGAGCAGTTCTTC. Amino acids: CASSLEAGGLSEQFF.